The TCR beta chain under discussion was sequenced for a study of breast tumors, draining lymph nodes, adjacent tissues. Whole-study results and caveats: Data fit most tumor T cells coming from lymph node, expanding in tumor. Tumor repertoires ranked between lymph nodes and nontumor tissue in diversity, with V and J gene preferences. The lymph node origin of tumor T cells was framed as consistent with a hypothesis, not demonstrated. Luminal-like breast cancer showed significantly greater tumor-nontumor repertoire similarity than basal-like breast cancer did.

This clonotype was seen repeatedly, ten times or more. Its antigen is unidentified. The junction shows a germline mismatch at one end, possibly a read error. TCRdb redid the calling of the multiplex PCR reads with MiXCR, one entry per CDR3 protein. The sample contains roughly 80,000 distinct CDR3 sequences, approximately 19% of which appear only once. Axillary draining lymph nodes of breast cancer patients supplied the node samples. The sequenced material came from axillary lymph node tissue. The source is a female donor with breast cancer. Some clones in this sample may be carry-over from other donors' samples.

The chain's CDR3 is CASSLGSFEQYF. As DNA, the CDR3 is TGTGCCAGCAGCTTAGGTTCCTTCGAGCAGTACTTC. The chain carries TRBV12-3 or TRBV12-4 and TRBJ2-7; no reliable D call. This CDR3 has 12 amino acids.